This is a list of T cell receptor beta chains from one sample in a study of high-grade serous ovarian cancer treatment subgroups. The assay was immunoSEQ multiplex PCR, and TCRdb's table has in-frame clones only and misses some. This table holds some 4,000 clones, over 60% found once. The sequencing input was tumor tissue. Receptor source: a human donor with high-grade serous ovarian cancer. CDR3s include the opening cysteine and the closing phenylalanine or tryptophan. Each record gives: V gene, J gene, clone size, D gene, CDR3 length, CDR3 DNA, CDR3 protein. D genes are given only for firm matches. A clone size is listed for some rows: how often the clone was seen (once, few, many), or a class if it is expanded.

>TRBV12-5|TRBJ2-1|.|.|11
TGTGCTAGTGGTAGGGGCTATGAGCAGTTCTTC
CASGRGYEQFF
>TRBV4-3|TRBJ1-4|.|.|18
TGCGCCAGCAGCCAAGAAGGGGGAAACAGGGCAGAGGAAGGAAAACTGTTTTTT
CASSQEGGNRAEEGKLFF
>TRBV11-2|TRBJ1-1|few|TRBD1|15
TGTGCCAGCAGCTTCCGGGACAGGGGGAACACTGAAGCTTTCTTT
CASSFRDRGNTEAFF
>TRBV7-3|TRBJ1-2|.|.|13
TGTGCCAGCAGCCTGACTGAGGACAGCGGCTACACCTTC
CASSLTEDSGYTF
>TRBV6-5|TRBJ1-1|.|.|13
TGTGCCAGCAGTTACAGTAAAAACACTGAAGCTTTCTTT
CASSYSKNTEAFF